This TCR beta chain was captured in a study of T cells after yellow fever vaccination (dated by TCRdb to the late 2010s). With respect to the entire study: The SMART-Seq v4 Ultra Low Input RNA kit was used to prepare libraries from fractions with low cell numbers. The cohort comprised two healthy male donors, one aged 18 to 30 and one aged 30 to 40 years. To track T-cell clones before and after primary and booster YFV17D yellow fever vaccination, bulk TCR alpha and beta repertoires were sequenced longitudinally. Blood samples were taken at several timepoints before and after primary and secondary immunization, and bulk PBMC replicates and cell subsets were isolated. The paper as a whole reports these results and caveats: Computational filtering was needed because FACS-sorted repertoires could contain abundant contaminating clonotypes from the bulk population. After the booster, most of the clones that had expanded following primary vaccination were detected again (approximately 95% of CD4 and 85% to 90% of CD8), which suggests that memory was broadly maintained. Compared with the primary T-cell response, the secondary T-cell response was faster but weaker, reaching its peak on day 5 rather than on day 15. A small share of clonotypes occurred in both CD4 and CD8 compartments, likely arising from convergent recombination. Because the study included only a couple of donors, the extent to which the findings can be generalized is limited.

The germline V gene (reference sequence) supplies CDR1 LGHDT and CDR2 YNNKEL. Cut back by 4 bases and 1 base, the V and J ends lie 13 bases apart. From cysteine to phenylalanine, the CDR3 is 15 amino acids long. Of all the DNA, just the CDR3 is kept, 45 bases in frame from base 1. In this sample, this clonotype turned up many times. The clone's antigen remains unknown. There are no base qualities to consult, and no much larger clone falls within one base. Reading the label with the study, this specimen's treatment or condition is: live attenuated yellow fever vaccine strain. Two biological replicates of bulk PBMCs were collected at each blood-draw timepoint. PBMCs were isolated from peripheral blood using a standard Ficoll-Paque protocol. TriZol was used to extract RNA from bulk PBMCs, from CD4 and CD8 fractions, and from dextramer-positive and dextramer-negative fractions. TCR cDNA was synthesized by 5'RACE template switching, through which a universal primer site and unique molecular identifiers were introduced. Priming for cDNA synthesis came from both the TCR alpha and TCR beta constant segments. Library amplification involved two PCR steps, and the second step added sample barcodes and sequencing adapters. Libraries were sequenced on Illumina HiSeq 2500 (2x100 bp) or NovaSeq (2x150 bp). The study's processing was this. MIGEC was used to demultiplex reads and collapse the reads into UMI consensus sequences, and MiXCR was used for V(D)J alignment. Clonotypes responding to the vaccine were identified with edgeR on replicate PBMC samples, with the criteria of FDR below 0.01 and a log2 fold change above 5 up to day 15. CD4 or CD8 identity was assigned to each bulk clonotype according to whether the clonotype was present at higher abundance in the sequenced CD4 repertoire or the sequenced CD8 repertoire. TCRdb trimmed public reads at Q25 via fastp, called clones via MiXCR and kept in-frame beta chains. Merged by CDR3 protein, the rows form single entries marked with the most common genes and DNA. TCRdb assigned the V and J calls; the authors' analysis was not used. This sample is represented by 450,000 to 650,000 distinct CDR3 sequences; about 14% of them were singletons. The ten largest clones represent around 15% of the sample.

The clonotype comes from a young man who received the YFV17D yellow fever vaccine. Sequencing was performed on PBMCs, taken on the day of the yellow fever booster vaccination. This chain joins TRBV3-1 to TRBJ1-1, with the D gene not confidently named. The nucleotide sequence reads TGTGCCAGCAGCCCCGCCGGAACGAGGAACACTGAAGCTTTCTTT. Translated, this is CASSPAGTRNTEAFF.